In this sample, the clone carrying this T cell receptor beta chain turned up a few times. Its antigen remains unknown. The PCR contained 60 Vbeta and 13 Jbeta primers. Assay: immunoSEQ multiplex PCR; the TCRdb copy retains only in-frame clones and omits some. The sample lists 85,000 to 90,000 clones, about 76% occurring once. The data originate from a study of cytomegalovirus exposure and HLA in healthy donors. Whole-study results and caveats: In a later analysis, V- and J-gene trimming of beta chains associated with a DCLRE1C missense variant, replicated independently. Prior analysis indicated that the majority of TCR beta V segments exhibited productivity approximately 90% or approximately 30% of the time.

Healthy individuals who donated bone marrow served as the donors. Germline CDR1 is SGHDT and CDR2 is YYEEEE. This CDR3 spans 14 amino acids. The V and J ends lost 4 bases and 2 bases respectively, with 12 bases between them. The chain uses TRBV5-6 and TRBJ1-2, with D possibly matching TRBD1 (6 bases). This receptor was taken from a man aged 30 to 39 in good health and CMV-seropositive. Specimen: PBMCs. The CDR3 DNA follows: TGTGCCAGCAGCCCATTCGACAGGAACTATGGCTACACCTTC. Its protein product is CASSPFDRNYGYTF.